This TCR beta chain emerged from a study of T cells in Graves' hyperthyroidism and ophthalmopathy. The table lists this clonotype with many counts. The investigators amplified TCR beta CDR3 regions from RNA transcripts. In the first-round RT-PCR of the TCR CDR3, the HTBI primer set was used. TCRdb itself ran the multiplex PCR reads through MiXCR, one entry per CDR3 protein. In the table there are over 90,000 distinct CDR3 sequences, approximately 50% of which are singletons. CDR1 is SGHRS and CDR2 is YFSETQ in the germline V gene. Trimming removed 4 bases at V and 4 bases at J, with 15 bases between. The CDR3 consists of 15 residues.

The chain uses TRBV5-1 and TRBJ2-1; D uncertain. This clonotype was obtained from a man aged 40-50 years with Graves' hyperthyroidism. Sequencing input: blood. The CDR3 DNA reads as TGCGCCAGCAGCCGTCTAGGGCAGAAGTACAATGAGCAGTTCTTC. Residues: CASSRLGQKYNEQFF.